The present TCR beta chain was sequenced within a study of human T cells and chemical hapten exposure. Across the whole study: The cohort included alopecia areata under or over 50% scalp, totalis and universalis. Study results and caveats: Relative to control repertoires, expanded TCRs gave rise to significantly more large CDR3 similarity clusters. Given that the donors had alopecia, their immune response may differ from that seen in healthy people.

Germline CDR1 and CDR2: SGHRS and YFSETQ. This CDR3 comprises 14 residues. J was trimmed by 4 bases and V by 4 bases; bases with no gene match: 5. This clonotype was found many times. Its target is not known. TCRdb recomputed calls from the RACE reads with MiXCR, one row per CDR3 protein. The sample has under 50,000 distinct CDR3 sequences, 9.5% seen once. The time point was: patch test 3, about 24 weeks after DPC sensitization. The sample's treatment: therapeutic diphenylcyclopropenone sensitization with weekly scalp DPC. Total RNA was isolated from whole blood that had not been fractionated. The rearrangement uses TRBV5-1 and TRBJ2-5, with TRBD1 matching over 9 bases. The sequence derives from a man in his fifties with alopecia areata. Some clones in this sample may be carry-over from other donors' samples. The sequencing here drew on whole blood, taken in connection with sensitization to the hapten diphenylcyclopropenone (DPC). The CDR3 loop is CASSETGGRETQYF. For the CDR3, the DNA is TGCGCCAGCAGCGAAACAGGGGGCAGAGAGACCCAGTACTTC.